This T cell receptor beta chain was sequenced in a study of shared clonotypes between healthy human individuals. Study overall: Three CD4 naive, three CD4 memory, two CD8 naive and one CD8 memory plate were used per donor. Study results and caveats: Across subsets, estimated richness was generally greater for naive than for memory populations.

Assay: immunoSEQ multiplex PCR; the TCRdb copy retains only in-frame clones and omits some. The profile covers 950,000 to 1,100,000 clones, with approximately 76% appearing a single time and less than 1.5% taken by the ten largest. To note about this clone: The antigen is not known.

Every one of the donors was a Caucasian adult that lived in Nashville, Tennessee. Negatively enriched CD4+ T cells were divided by CD45RA into naive and memory. The CDR3 length is 13 residues. CDR1 and CDR2 (germline): WSHSY, SAAADI. Trimming left V 2 bases short and J 4 bases short, with 9 bases between. Sequencing was done on a sample of memory CD4+ T cells sorted from blood. Subset given: CD45RA-negative fraction. The clonotype comes from a man aged 18-30 years in good health. V and J are TRBV10-2 and TRBJ2-7; D possibly corresponds to TRBD1 (6 bases). DNA of the CDR3: TGCGCCAGCAGTGAGGGGGGCTCTTACGAGCAGTACTTC. Translation: CASSEGGSYEQYF.